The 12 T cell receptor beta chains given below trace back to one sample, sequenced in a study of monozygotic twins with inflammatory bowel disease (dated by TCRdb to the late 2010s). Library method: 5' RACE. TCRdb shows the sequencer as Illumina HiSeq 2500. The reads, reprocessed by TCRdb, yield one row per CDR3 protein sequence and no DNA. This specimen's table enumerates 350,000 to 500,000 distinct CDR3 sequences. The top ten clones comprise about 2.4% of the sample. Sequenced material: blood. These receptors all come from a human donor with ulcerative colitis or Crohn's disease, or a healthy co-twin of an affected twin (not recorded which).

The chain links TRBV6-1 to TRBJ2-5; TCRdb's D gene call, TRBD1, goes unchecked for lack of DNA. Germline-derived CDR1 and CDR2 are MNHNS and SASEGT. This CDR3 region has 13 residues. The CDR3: CASTPTTQETQYF.

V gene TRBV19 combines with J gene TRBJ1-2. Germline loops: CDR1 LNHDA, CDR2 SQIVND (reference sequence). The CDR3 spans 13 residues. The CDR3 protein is CASYPGNSYGYTF.

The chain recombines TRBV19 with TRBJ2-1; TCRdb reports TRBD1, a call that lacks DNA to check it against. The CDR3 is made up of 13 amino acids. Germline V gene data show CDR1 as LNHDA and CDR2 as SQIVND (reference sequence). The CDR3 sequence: CASNDRGEGEQFF.

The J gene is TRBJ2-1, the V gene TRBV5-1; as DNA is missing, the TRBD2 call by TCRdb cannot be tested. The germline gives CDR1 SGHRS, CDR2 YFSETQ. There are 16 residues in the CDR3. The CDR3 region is CASSLVAGPPYNEQFF. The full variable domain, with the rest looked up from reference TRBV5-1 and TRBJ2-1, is KAGVTQTPRYLIKTRGQQVTLSCSPISGHRSVSWYQQTPGQGLQFLFEYFSETQRNKGNFPGRFSGRQFSNSRSEMNVSTLELGDSALYLCASSLVAGPPYNEQFFGPGTRLTVL.

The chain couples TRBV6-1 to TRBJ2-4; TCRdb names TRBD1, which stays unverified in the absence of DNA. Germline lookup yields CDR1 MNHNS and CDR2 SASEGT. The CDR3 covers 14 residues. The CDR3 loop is CASSEQGSKNIQYF.

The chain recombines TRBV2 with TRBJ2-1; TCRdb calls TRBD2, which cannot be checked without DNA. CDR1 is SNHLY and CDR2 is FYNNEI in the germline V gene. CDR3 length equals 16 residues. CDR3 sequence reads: CASSLTWTSGDNEQFF.

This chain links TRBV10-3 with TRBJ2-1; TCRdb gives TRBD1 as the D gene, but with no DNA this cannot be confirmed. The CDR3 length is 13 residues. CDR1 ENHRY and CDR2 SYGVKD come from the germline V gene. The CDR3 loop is CAISQTGYNEQFF.

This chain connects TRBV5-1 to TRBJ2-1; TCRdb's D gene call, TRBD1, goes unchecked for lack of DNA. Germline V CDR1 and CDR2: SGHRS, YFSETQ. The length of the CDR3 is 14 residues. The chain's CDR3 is CASFRGSSIDEQFF.

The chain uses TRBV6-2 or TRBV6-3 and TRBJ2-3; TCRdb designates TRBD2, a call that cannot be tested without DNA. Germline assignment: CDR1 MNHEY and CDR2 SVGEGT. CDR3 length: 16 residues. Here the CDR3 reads CASRDPLWEWTDTQYF.

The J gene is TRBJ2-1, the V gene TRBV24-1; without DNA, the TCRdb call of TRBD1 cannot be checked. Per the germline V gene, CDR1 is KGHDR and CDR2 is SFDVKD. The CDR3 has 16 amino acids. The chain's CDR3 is CATSDPGRSGYNEQFF.

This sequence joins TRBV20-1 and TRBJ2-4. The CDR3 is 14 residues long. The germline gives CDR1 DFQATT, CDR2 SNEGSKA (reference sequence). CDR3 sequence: CSAPTGLAKNIQYF.

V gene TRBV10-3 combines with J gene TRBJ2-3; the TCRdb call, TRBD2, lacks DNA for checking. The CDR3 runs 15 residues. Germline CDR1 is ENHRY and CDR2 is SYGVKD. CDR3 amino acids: CAIGLAGVGTDTQYF.